Presented here are 23 T cell receptor beta chains from one specimen sequenced in a study of blood T cell repertoires in COVID-19. Here immunoSEQ multiplex PCR was the method, and the copy in TCRdb shows in-frame clones only, minus some. This sample has some 41,000 clones, with under 90% found just once. The specimen was peripheral blood. These receptors came from a woman in her seventies with acute or convalescent COVID-19.

The chain is built from TRBV12-3 or TRBV12-4 and TRBJ2-7, with D possibly being TRBD1 (5 bases). Trimming shortened V by 6 bases and J by 3 bases, and 9 bases separated the two germline ends. CDR3 length: 12 amino acids. The CDR3 loop reads CASSPDSYEQYF. The CDR3 DNA reads TGTGCCAGCAGCCCCGACAGCTACGAGCAGTACTTC.

This clone was observed a single time. V gene TRBV6-2 or TRBV6-3 combines with J gene TRBJ2-1, with 9 bases fitting TRBD2. This CDR3 is 16 amino acids long. CDR1 and CDR2 from the germline V gene are MNHEY and SVGEGT. V was clipped by 4 bases and J by 1 base; unmatched bases: 5. In DNA, the CDR3 is TGTGCCAGCAGTTTCCTTAGCGGGAGTTCCTACAATGAGCAGTTCTTC. This encodes CASSFLSGSSYNEQFF.

This chain joins TRBV27 and TRBJ1-1; no firm D call. V lost 5 bases and J lost 0, with 19 bases in between. This CDR3 is 17 amino acids long. The germline V gene has CDR1 MNHEY and CDR2 SMNVEV (reference sequence). The CDR3 bases are TGTGCCAGCAGTCCCCTCGAGTGGGAGGGCATGAACACTGAAGCTTTCTTT. It is translated as CASSPLEWEGMNTEAFF.

The CDR3 spells CASSLYTVNYGYTF. The CDR3 nucleotides are TGTGCCAGCAGTTTATATACAGTTAACTATGGCTACACCTTC. The chain is built from TRBV28 and TRBJ1-2; no clear D. Germline V lookup: CDR1 MDHEN, CDR2 SYDVKM. The CDR3 runs to 14 residues. Trimming took 1 base from V and 1 from J, leaving 7 bases between them.

The rearrangement joins TRBV30 to TRBJ2-7; 7 bases line up with TRBD2. This CDR3 spans 14 amino acids. Trimming removed 2 bases from V and 0 bases from J; junction bases left unmatched: 4. Germline CDR1 and CDR2: GTSNPN and SVGIG (reference sequence). The chain's CDR3 is CAWSKASGSYEQYF. The CDR3 region has the DNA TGTGCCTGGAGTAAGGCTAGCGGCTCCTACGAGCAGTACTTC.

The rearrangement uses TRBV7-3 and TRBJ2-1, with TRBD2 matching over 8 bases. The CDR3 spans 18 residues. Losses at the gene ends were 1 base for V and 4 bases for J; bases not matched to a gene: 12. Germline V CDR1 and CDR2: SGHTA, FQGTGA. The CDR3 is CASSLNPPTSGIYNEQFF. The CDR3 nucleotides read TGTGCCAGCAGCTTAAACCCCCCTACTAGCGGAATATACAATGAGCAGTTCTTC.

The gene calls are TRBV7-3 and TRBJ2-1; 7 nucleotides line up with TRBD2. In germline, CDR1 is SGHTA, CDR2 FQGTGA. The junction had 14 bases not matched to a gene; V was cut back by 4 bases and J by 8 bases. The CDR3 sequence is 16 residues long. The CDR3: CASSSLGRERGDEQFF. The DNA for the CDR3 is TGTGCCAGCAGCTCCCTGGGGCGGGAGAGGGGAGATGAGCAGTTCTTC.

This sequence joins TRBV19 and TRBJ2-7; 7 bases map to TRBD2. Germline V gene data show CDR1 as LNHDA and CDR2 as SQIVND (reference sequence). The ends lost 1 base at V and 5 bases at J; junction bases unmatched: 11. The CDR3 extends over 16 amino acids. The CDR3 loop reads CASSIGVGLTLHEQYF. In DNA, the CDR3 is TGTGCCAGTAGTATAGGAGTGGGACTAACCCTCCACGAGCAGTACTTC. Drawing the rest from reference TRBV19 and TRBJ2-7, the complete variable domain is DGGITQSPKYLFRKEGQNVTLSCEQNLNHDAMYWYRQDPGQGLRLIYYSQIVNDFQKGDIAEGYSVSREKKESFPLTVTSAQKNPTAFYLCASSIGVGLTLHEQYFGPGTRLTVT.

The chain joins TRBV25-1 to TRBJ1-1; 8 nucleotides line up with TRBD1. CDR3 length equals 15 residues. V was clipped by 4 bases and J by 3 bases; unmatched bases: 7. The germline V gene encodes CDR1 MGHDK and CDR2 SYGVNS. The CDR3 DNA sequence: TGTGCCAGCAGTGCTCCCAGGGGGCGGTACACTGAAGCTTTCTTT. The encoded protein is CASSAPRGRYTEAFF.

This chain uses TRBV28 with TRBJ2-7, with D perhaps TRBD1 (5 bases). The CDR3 contains 12 residues. The germline V gene has CDR1 MDHEN and CDR2 SYDVKM. V lost 5 bases, J lost 1 base, and 6 bases lay in between. The CDR3 region has the DNA TGTGCCAGCAGTGCAGGGTCCTACGAGCAGTACTTC. Translating gives CASSAGSYEQYF.

The CDR3 reads CASSQVSNSPLHF. DNA of the CDR3: TGTGCCAGCAGCCAAGTCTCTAATTCACCCCTCCACTTT. The rearrangement joins TRBV3-1 (or the pseudogene TRBV3-2) to TRBJ1-6, with unresolved D. V was trimmed by 1 base and J by 6 bases, leaving 4 bases between them. Germline V lookup: CDR1 LGHDT, CDR2 YNNKEL (reference sequence). The CDR3 runs to 13 residues.

The V gene is TRBV3-1 (or the pseudogene TRBV3-2), the J gene TRBJ2-7, with 7 bases identical to TRBD2. This CDR3 region has 16 residues. Per the germline V gene, CDR1 is LGHDT and CDR2 is YNNKEL (reference sequence). V gave up 0 bases and J gave up 9 bases; unmatched junction bases: 14. This CDR3 reads CASSQDRVGLLRRQYF. CDR3 coding DNA: TGTGCCAGCAGCCAAGACCGGGTGGGACTACTCAGGAGGCAGTACTTC.

The chain employs TRBV6-4 and TRBJ2-1, with 8 bases fitting TRBD2. The CDR3 length is 14 residues. Germline CDR1 reads MRHNA; CDR2 reads SNTAGT. The trim removed 6 bases at V and 4 bases at J, leaving 5 bases unmatched. This CDR3 is CASSASGQYNEQFF. DNA for the CDR3: TGTGCCAGCAGCGCTAGCGGGCAATACAATGAGCAGTTCTTC.

The chain combines TRBV6-5 with TRBJ1-1; TRBD1 agrees at 8 bases. Losses at the gene ends were 6 bases for V and 3 bases for J; bases not matched to a gene: 3. The length of the CDR3 is 13 residues. Germline CDR1 MNHEY, CDR2 SVGAGI. The CDR3 nucleotides are TGTGCCAGCAGCATGACAGGGGACACTGAAGCTTTCTTT. Its protein is CASSMTGDTEAFF.

Only a few counts were recorded for this clone. The rearrangement joins TRBV6-1 to TRBJ1-1, with a possible D match to TRBD1 (6 bases). Germline lookup yields CDR1 MNHNS and CDR2 SASEGT. The CDR3 length is 14 residues. The V end lost 3 bases, the J end lost 6 bases, and 14 bases lay between the germline ends. CDR3 sequence (DNA): TGTGCCAGCAGTGAGCTACAGGGCTTATCTGAAGCTTTCTTT. The encoded protein is CASSELQGLSEAFF.

The rearrangement links TRBV11-3 to TRBJ2-1, with 7 positions matching TRBD2. Looked up from germline, CDR1 is SGHNT and CDR2 is YENEEA. This CDR3 spans 16 amino acids. V was pared by 5 bases and J by 2 bases, with 9 bases of the junction left unmatched. CDR3 in DNA: TGTGCCAGCAGCCCGGAAGCGGGAAGGCCCTACAATGAGCAGTTCTTC. Residues: CASSPEAGRPYNEQFF.

V and J are TRBV2 and TRBJ2-7; 10 bases are a match to TRBD1. There are 16 residues in the CDR3. V was clipped by 5 bases and J by 1 base; unmatched bases: 8. Germline loops: CDR1 SNHLY, CDR2 FYNNEI. The CDR3: CASSPGWGQGSYEQYF. DNA of the CDR3: TGTGCCAGCAGTCCCGGGTGGGGACAGGGGTCCTACGAGCAGTACTTC.

This chain joins TRBV28 and TRBJ2-3, with 12 bases lining up with TRBD2. J gave up 2 bases and V 6 bases, and 15 bases lay outside the gene matches. Germline V gene sequence: CDR1 MDHEN, CDR2 SYDVKM. The CDR3 consists of 19 residues. CDR3 sequence (DNA): TGTGCCAGCAGCGGGGGGCTGCTAGCGGGAGGGGCCCCCACAGATACGCAGTATTTT. Translation gives CASSGGLLAGGAPTDTQYF.

This chain uses TRBV5-3 with TRBJ1-5, with TRBD1 matching over 7 bases. TRBV5-3 is sorted into the ORF group, with uncertain function. This CDR3 region has 17 residues. The V gene end was trimmed by 4 bases and the J gene end by 3 bases; junction bases not matched to a gene: 13. The CDR3 DNA follows: TGTGCCAGAAGCGTGGCGACAGGGCTACCACACAATCAGCCCCAGCATTTT. It specifies CARSVATGLPHNQPQHF.

The rearrangement uses TRBV19 and TRBJ2-3, with D tentatively TRBD1 (5 bases). The germline gives CDR1 LNHDA, CDR2 SQIVND (reference sequence). The CDR3 consists of 13 residues. Between the trimmed V and J ends, which lost 5 bases and 2 bases, there was a span of 8 bases. The CDR3 region is CASSPDNTDTQYF. CDR3 DNA sequence: TGTGCCAGTAGTCCGGACAACACAGATACGCAGTATTTT.

V gene TRBV5-1 combines with J gene TRBJ1-4; 7 nucleotides line up with TRBD1. Germline CDR1 reads SGHRS; CDR2 reads YFSETQ. The CDR3 covers 14 residues. V was pared by 3 bases and J by 7 bases, with 6 bases of the junction left unmatched. CDR3 DNA: TGCGCCAGCAGCTCAGGGGGGTTCAGTGAAAAACTGTTTTTT. Its translation is CASSSGGFSEKLFF.

The CDR3 here is CASSYSNRGNTEAFF. As DNA, the CDR3 is TGTGCCAGCAGTTACTCGAACCGGGGGAACACTGAAGCTTTCTTT. The chain is built from TRBV6-6 and TRBJ1-1; unclear D gene. Germline V gene data show CDR1 as MNHNY and CDR2 as SVGAGI (reference sequence). V was trimmed by 0 bases and J by 1 base, leaving 9 bases between them. The CDR3 extends over 15 amino acids.

This sequence joins TRBV5-1 and TRBJ2-5; 14 nucleotides agree with TRBD2. This CDR3 spans 16 amino acids. Germline values: CDR1 SGHRS, CDR2 YFSETQ. J was trimmed by 5 bases and V by 3 bases; bases with no gene match: 6. The CDR3 DNA reads TGCGCCAGCAGCTCCGGGACTAGCGGGAGATCTGAGACCCAGTACTTC. The encoded protein is CASSSGTSGRSETQYF.